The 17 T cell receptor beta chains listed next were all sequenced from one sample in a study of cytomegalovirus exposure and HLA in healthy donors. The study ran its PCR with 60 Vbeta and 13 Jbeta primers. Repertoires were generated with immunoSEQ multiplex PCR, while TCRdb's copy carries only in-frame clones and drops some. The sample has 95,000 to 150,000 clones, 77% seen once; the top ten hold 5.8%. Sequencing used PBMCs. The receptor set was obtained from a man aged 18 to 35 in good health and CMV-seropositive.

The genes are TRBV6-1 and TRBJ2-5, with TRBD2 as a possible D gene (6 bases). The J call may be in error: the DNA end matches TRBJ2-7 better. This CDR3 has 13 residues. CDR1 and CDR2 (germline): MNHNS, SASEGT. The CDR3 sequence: CASSERGNYEQYF. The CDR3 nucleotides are TGTGCCAGCAGTGAACGGGGGAACTACGAGCAGTACTTC.

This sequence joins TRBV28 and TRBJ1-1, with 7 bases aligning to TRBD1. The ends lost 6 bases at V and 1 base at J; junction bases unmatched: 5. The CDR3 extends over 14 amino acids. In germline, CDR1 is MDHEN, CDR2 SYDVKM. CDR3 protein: CASSLGTENTEAFF. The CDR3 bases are TGTGCCAGCAGCCTCGGGACAGAGAACACTGAAGCTTTCTTT.

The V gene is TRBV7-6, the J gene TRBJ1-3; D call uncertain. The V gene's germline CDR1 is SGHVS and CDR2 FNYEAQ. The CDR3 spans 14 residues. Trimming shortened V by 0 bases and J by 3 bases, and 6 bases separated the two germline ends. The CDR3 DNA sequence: TGTGCCAGCAGCTTAGCGCGGCATGGAAACACCATATATTTT. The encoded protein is CASSLARHGNTIYF.

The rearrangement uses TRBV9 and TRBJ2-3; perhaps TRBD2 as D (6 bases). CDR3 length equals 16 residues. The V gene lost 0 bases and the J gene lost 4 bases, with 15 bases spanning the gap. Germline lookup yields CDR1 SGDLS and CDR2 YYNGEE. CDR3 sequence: CASSVVGRRGADTQYF. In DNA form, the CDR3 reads TGTGCCAGCAGCGTAGTCGGGAGAAGAGGTGCAGATACGCAGTATTTT.

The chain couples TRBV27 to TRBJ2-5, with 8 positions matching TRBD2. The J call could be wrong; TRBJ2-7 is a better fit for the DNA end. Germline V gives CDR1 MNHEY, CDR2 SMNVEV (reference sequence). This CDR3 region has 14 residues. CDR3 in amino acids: CASSLRAGGYEQYF. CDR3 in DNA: TGTGCCAGCAGTTTACGGGCGGGGGGATACGAGCAGTACTTC.

In DNA, the CDR3 is TGCGCCAGCAGCTTGGACAGGAGCGCGGCCGGGGAGCTGTTTTTT. Translating gives CASSLDRSAAGELFF. The chain combines TRBV5-1 with TRBJ2-2; a weak D match, TRBD1 (5 bases). V lost 0 bases and J lost 6, with 12 bases in between. Per germline, CDR1 SGHRS and CDR2 YFSETQ. The CDR3 consists of 15 residues.

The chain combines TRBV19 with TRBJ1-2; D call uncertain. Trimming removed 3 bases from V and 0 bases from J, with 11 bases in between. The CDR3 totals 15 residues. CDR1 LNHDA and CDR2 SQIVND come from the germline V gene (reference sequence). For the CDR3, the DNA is TGTGCCAGTAGTATCTTTGCGGAGACTAACTATGGCTACACCTTC. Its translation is CASSIFAETNYGYTF.

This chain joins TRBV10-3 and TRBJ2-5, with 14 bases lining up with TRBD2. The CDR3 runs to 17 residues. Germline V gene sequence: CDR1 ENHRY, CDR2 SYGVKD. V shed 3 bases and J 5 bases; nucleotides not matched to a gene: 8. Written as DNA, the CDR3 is TGTGCCATCAGTGATACCGGGACTAGCGGGAGTAGGGAGACCCAGTACTTC. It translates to CAISDTGTSGSRETQYF.

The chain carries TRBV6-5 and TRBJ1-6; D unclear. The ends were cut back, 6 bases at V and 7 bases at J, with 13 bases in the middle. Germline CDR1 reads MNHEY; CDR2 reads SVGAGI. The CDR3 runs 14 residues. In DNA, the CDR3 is TGTGCCAGCAGCAAAGAACTGCACAATTCACCCCTCCACTTT. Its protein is CASSKELHNSPLHF.

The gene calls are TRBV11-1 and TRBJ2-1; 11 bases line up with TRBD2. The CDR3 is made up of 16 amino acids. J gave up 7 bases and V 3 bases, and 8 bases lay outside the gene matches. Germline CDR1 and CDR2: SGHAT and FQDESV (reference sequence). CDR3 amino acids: CASSFLTSGIANEQFF. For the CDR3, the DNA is TGTGCCAGCAGCTTCTTGACTAGCGGGATAGCAAATGAGCAGTTCTTC.

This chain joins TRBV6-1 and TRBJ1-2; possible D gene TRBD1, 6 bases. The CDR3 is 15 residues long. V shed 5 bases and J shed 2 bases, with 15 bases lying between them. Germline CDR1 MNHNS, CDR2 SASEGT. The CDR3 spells CASSILEGENYGYTF. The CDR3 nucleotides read TGTGCCAGCAGTATCCTCGAGGGGGAGAACTATGGCTACACCTTC.

CDR3 region: CASIRTGDSPISGELFF. The CDR3 DNA reads TGTGCCAGCATTCGAACGGGGGACAGCCCCATATCCGGGGAGCTGTTTTTT. This rearrangement joins TRBV7-9 to TRBJ2-2, with D possibly TRBD1 on 7 matching bases. The CDR3 totals 17 residues. The V gene lost 7 bases and the J gene lost 6 bases, with 24 bases spanning the gap. Germline V gives CDR1 SEHNR, CDR2 FQNEAQ (reference sequence). Using reference TRBV7-9 and TRBJ2-2 for the parts outside the CDR3, the full variable domain is DTGVSQNPRHKITKRGQNVTFRCDPISEHNRLYWYRQTLGQGPEFLTYFQNEAQLEKSRLLSDRFSAERPKGSFSTLEIQRTEQGDSAMYLCASIRTGDSPISGELFFGEGSRLTVL.

The CDR3 DNA is TGTGCCAGCAGCTACAGGGGTGATTCACCCCTCCACTTT. Translation: CASSYRGDSPLHF. The chain has TRBV13 and TRBJ1-6; 7 nucleotides line up with TRBD1. The CDR3 runs to 13 residues. From germline, CDR1 is PRHDT and CDR2 FYEKMQ (reference sequence). V was clipped by 4 bases and J by 8 bases; unmatched bases: 2.

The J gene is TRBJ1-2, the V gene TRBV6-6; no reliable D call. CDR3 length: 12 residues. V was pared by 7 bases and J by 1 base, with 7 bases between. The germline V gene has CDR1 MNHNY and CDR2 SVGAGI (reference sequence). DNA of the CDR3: TGTGCCAGCACCACGGTTAACTATGGCTACACCTTC. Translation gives CASTTVNYGYTF.

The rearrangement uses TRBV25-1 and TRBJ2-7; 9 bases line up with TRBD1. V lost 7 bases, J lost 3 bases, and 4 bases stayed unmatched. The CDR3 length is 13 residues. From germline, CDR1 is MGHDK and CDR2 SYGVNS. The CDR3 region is CASTTTGGYEQYF. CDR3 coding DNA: TGTGCCAGCACTACGACAGGGGGCTACGAGCAGTACTTC.

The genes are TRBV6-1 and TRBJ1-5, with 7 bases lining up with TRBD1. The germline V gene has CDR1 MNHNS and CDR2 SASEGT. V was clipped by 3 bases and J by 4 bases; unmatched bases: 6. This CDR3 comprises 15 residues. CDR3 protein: CASSEMTGNNQPQHF. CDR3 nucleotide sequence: TGTGCCAGCAGTGAGATGACAGGGAATAATCAGCCCCAGCATTTT.

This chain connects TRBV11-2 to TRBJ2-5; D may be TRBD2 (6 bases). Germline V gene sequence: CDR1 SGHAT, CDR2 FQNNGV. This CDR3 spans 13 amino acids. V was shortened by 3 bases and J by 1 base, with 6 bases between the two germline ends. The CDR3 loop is CASSFGSQETQYF. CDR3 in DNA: TGTGCCAGCAGCTTCGGGAGCCAAGAGACCCAGTACTTC. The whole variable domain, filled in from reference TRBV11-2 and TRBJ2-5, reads EAGVAQSPRYKIIEKRQSVAFWCNPISGHATLYWYQQILGQGPKLLIQFQNNGVVDDSQLPKDRFSAERLKGVDSTLKIQPAKLEDSAVYLCASSFGSQETQYFGPGTRLLVL.